This TCR beta chain was identified in a study of T cells in Graves' hyperthyroidism and ophthalmopathy. Turning to the study itself: At initial diagnosis, before any treatment had begun, peripheral blood was obtained. General study findings and limits: Also found in blood were most expanded thyroid clonotypes above 0.001.

This clonotype was seen repeatedly, ten times or more. The target antigen is unknown. It was RNA transcripts that yielded the amplified TCR beta CDR3 regions. First-round RT-PCR with HTBI primers amplified the TCR CDR3 region. Via MiXCR, TCRdb re-called the multiplex PCR reads, giving one row per CDR3 protein. The profile shows a few hundred thousand distinct CDR3 sequences, more than 15% of them singletons. CDR3 length: 15 residues. With 5 bases clipped from V and 6 bases from J, the junction kept 7 bases outside the gene matches. This receptor was obtained from a woman aged 25 to 45 with Graves' hyperthyroidism. The sample comprised blood. The V call is TRBV12-3 or TRBV12-4, the J call TRBJ2-1; TRBD2 agrees at 10 bases. The CDR3 DNA follows: TGTGCCAGCAGTCCCGCCGTAGCGGGAGGCAATGAGCAGTTCTTC. Translating gives CASSPAVAGGNEQFF.